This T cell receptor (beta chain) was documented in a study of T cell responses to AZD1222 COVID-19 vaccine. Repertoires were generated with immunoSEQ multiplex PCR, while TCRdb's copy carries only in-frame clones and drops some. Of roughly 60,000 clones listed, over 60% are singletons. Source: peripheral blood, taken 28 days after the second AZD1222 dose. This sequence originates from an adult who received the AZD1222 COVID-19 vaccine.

CDR3 loop: CATSDPGGGAYTQYF. CDR3 DNA: TGTGCCACCAGTGACCCCGGCGGGGGGGCTTATACGCAGTATTTT. The J gene is TRBJ2-3, the V gene TRBV24-1; TRBD2 agrees at 9 bases. Trimming removed 4 bases from V and 7 bases from J; junction bases left unmatched: 8. This CDR3 is 15 amino acids long. Germline-derived CDR1 and CDR2 are KGHDR and SFDVKD.